This T cell receptor (beta chain) was profiled in a study of OX40 agonist ivuxolimab in advanced cancers. Study-level results: Antigen specificity remained undetermined for the expanded peripheral T cells.

In the case of this clone: The antigen is unknown.

Only in-frame clones appear in the TCRdb table, and some are missing; sequencing was by immunoSEQ multiplex PCR. The sample holds some 19,000 clones, about 73% seen once. This specimen was CD4+ or CD8+ T cells sorted from blood, taken in a trial of the OX40 agonist ivuxolimab. This clonotype originated in an adult with an advanced solid tumor such as melanoma, head and neck, liver or kidney cancer.

The CDR3 spells CASIMGYGLSPLHF. CDR3 nucleotide sequence: TGTGCCAGCATCATGGGATACGGGTTGTCACCCCTCCACTTT. V and J are TRBV6-6 and TRBJ1-6; D is unclear. CDR3 length: 14 residues. Germline V CDR1 and CDR2: MNHNY, SVGAGI (reference sequence). V was trimmed by 7 bases and J by 10 bases, leaving 17 bases between them.